What follows is one T cell receptor beta chain and its context. Its antigen is currently unknown. TCRdb's table, derived via immunoSEQ multiplex PCR, lists solely in-frame clones and lacks some. The sample carries tens of thousands of clones, 80% recorded once. The entry originates in a study of a mutant IDH1 vaccine in newly diagnosed glioma. At the level of the study: Patients were started on vaccination 4-6 weeks after radiotherapy alone, or with temozolomide cycles. Patients got radiotherapy, temozolomide, or both beforehand, and most got both. Treated patients comprised roughly 60% males and approximately 38% females, mean age approximately 42 years.

Germline-derived CDR1 and CDR2 are MNHNS and SASEGT. CDR3 length equals 18 residues. The trim removed 3 bases at V and 3 bases at J, leaving 13 bases unmatched. Notes on the study in general: Seemingly, top peripheral T cell clonotype changes bore no relation to pseudoprogression.

Time point defined: week 23, last vaccination. Alongside topical imiquimod, each dose of vaccine comprised 300 ug of mutant IDH1 20-mer peptide. The chain couples TRBV6-1 to TRBJ1-3; 8 bases fit TRBD1. Sample: PBMCs, taken from a glioma patient whose treatment included an IDH1 peptide vaccine. This TCR came from a man aged 40-49 years with glioma. CDR3 sequence: CASSERPQGATSGNTIYF. The CDR3 DNA reads TGTGCCAGCAGTGAGCGTCCCCAGGGGGCTACGAGTGGAAACACCATATATTTT.